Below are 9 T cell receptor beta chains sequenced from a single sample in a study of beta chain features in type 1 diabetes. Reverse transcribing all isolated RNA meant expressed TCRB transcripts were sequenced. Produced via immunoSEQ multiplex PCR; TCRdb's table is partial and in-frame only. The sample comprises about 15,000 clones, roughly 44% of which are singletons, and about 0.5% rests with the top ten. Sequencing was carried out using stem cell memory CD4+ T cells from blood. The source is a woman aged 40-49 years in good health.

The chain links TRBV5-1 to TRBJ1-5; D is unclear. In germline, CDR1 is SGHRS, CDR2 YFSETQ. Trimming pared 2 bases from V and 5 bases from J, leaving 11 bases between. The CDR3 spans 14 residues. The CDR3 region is CASSFDGSDQPQHF. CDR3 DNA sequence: TGCGCCAGCAGCTTTGACGGGAGCGATCAGCCCCAGCATTTT.

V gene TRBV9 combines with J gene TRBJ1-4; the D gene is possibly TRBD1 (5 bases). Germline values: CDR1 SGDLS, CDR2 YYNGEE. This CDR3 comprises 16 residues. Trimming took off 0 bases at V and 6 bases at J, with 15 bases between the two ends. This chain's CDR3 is CASSVVGSGVHEKLFF. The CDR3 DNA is TGTGCCAGCAGCGTAGTGGGATCGGGGGTACATGAAAAACTGTTTTTT.

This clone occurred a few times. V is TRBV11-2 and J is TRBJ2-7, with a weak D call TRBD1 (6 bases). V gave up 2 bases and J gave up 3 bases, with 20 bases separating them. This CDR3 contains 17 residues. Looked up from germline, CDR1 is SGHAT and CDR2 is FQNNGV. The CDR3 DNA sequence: TGTGCCAGCAGCTTATCAGGGGTCCTCCCGACTATCTACGAGCAGTACTTC. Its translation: CASSLSGVLPTIYEQYF.

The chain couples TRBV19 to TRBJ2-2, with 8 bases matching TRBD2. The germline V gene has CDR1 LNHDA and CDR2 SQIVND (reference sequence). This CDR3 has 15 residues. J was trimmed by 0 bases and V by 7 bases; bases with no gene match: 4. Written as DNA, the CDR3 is TGTGCCAGTAACCCACTAGCGGCGAACACCGGGGAGCTGTTTTTT. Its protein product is CASNPLAANTGELFF.

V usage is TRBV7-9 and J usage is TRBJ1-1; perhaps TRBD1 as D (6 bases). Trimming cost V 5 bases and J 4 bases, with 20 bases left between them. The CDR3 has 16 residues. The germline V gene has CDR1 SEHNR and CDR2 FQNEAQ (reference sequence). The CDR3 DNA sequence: TGTGCCAGCAGCCGAATGGTTGGCTTAGGGGGCACTGAAGCTTTCTTT. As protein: CASSRMVGLGGTEAFF.

For the CDR3, the DNA is TGTGCCAGCAGCTTAGGGGACAGGGGAAAAGGGTTCTTC. Translating it yields CASSLGDRGKGFF. J is TRBJ2-1 and V is TRBV7-9, with 10 bases lining up with TRBD1. This CDR3 has 13 amino acids. J lost 15 bases, V lost 1 base, and 6 bases had no gene match. The germline CDR1 and CDR2 sequences are SEHNR and FQNEAQ (reference sequence).

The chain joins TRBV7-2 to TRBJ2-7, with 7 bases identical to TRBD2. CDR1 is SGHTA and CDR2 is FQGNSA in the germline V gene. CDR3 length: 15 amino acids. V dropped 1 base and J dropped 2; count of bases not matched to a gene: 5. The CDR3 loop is CASSLGPGTTYEQYF. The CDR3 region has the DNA TGTGCCAGCAGCTTAGGCCCCGGGACTACCTACGAGCAGTACTTC.

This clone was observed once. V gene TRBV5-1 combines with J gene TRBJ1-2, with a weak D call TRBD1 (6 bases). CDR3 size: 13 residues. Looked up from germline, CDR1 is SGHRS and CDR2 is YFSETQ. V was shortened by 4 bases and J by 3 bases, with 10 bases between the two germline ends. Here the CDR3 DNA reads TGCGCCAGCAGCCTGGACAGAGACTATGGCTACACCTTC. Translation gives CASSLDRDYGYTF.

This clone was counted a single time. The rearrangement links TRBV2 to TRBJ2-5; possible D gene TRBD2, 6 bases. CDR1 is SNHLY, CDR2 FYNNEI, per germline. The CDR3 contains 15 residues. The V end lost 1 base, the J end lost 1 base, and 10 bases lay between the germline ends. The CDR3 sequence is CASSEGRGIQETQYF. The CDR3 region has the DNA TGTGCCAGCAGTGAAGGCCGCGGGATCCAAGAGACCCAGTACTTC.